This T cell receptor beta chain was obtained from a study of T cells after yellow fever vaccination. With respect to this clonotype: A single base separates this from a much larger clone, so it may be a read error. A read error is likely, as this CDR3 ends without the conserved phenylalanine or tryptophan.

Germline assignment: CDR1 MNHEY and CDR2 SVGEGT. This CDR3 is built from 14 residues. Trimming cost V 5 bases and J 3 bases, with 11 bases left between them. TCRdb fed the 5' RACE reads into MiXCR, producing one record per CDR3 protein. The sample lists 250,000 or so distinct CDR3 sequences; over 3% were seen once. The sample was PBMCs, taken 15 days after the yellow fever booster vaccination. This clonotype was sampled from a man between 18 and 29 years old who received the YFV17D yellow fever vaccine. The rearrangement uses TRBV6-2 or TRBV6-3 and TRBJ1-5; D is unclear. The CDR3 DNA is TGTGCCAGCAGTCGCCGAACAGACAATCAGCCCCAGCATATT. Its protein product is CASSRRTDNQPQHI.